This TCR beta chain was sequenced in a study of blood T cell repertoires in COVID-19. Study details: Samples representing acute and convalescent COVID-19 were sourced from the United States, Italy and Spain.

Here immunoSEQ multiplex PCR was the method, and the copy in TCRdb shows in-frame clones only, minus some. Altogether 72,000 or so clones are present, around nine tenths being singletons, with the ten largest covering around 13%. The sequence was obtained from a woman in her sixties with acute or convalescent COVID-19. Sequenced material: peripheral blood.

Written as DNA, the CDR3 is TGCGCCAGCACCCCGGTCGCAGGGGTTGTGAACACTGAAGCTTTCTTT. Translated: CASTPVAGVVNTEAFF. The V call is TRBV5-1, the J call TRBJ1-1; the D gene is possibly TRBD1 (6 bases). The germline V gene has CDR1 SGHRS and CDR2 YFSETQ. The CDR3 runs 16 residues. Between the trimmed V and J ends, which lost 6 bases and 0 bases, there was a span of 18 bases. Full variable domain (missing parts from reference TRBV5-1 and TRBJ1-1): KAGVTQTPRYLIKTRGQQVTLSCSPISGHRSVSWYQQTPGQGLQFLFEYFSETQRNKGNFPGRFSGRQFSNSRSEMNVSTLELGDSALYLCASTPVAGVVNTEAFFGQGTRLTVV.